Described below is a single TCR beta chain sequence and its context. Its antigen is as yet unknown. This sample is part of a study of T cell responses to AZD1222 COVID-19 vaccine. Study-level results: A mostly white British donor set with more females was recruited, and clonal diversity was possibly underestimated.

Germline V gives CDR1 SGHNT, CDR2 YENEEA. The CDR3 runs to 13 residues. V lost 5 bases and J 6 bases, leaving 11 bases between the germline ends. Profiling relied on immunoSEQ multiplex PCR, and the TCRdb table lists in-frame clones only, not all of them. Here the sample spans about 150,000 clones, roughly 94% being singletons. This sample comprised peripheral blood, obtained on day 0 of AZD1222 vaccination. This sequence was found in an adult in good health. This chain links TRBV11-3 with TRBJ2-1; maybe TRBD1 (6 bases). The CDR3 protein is CASSPGQTNEQFF. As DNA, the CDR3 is TGTGCCAGCAGCCCCGGACAGACCAATGAGCAGTTCTTC.